This T cell receptor (beta chain) was captured in a study of control samples from healthy donors and cancer patients. Method: immunoSEQ multiplex PCR; TCRdb's copy keeps in-frame clones and lacks some. The sample yields about 34,000 clones, 85% to 90% seen once. The CDR3 has 13 amino acids. V dropped 0 bases and J dropped 0 bases, with 3 bases sitting between them. From germline, CDR1 is SGHRS and CDR2 YFSETQ. The chain carries TRBV5-1 and TRBJ1-2; D unresolved. The sequenced material came from PBMCs. This clonotype was sampled from a woman aged 35 to 49 with lung cancer. CDR3 loop: CASSLVANYGYTF. The DNA for the CDR3 is TGCGCCAGCAGCTTGGTAGCTAACTATGGCTACACCTTC.